This entry concerns a single TCR beta chain. This clonotype has a count of ten or more. Which antigen it targets is not known. No per-base quality is available; no much larger clone lies one base away. This record comes from a study of CD8 T cells in ankylosing spondylitis (dated by TCRdb to between 2016 and 2019). Notes on the research overall: The study profiled T cell receptor beta repertoires in healthy donors and ankylosing spondylitis patients to find disease-linked TCR variants. The full study cohort was made up of approximately 24 ankylosing spondylitis patients and approximately 100 healthy donors. Peripheral blood was sampled, and synovial fluid was also collected from ankylosing spondylitis patients.

TCRdb records Illumina HiSeq 2500 as the sequencer. TCR beta libraries were prepared by quantitative 5'-RACE with molecular barcodes. The published analysis was carried out like this. A new computational method, built on a probabilistic model of VDJ rearrangement, was used to identify disease-linked TCR variants. The public reads were reprocessed in TCRdb via fastp at Q25 and MiXCR, keeping in-frame beta chains. Identical CDR3 proteins give one entry, which carries the most common genes and DNA. The V and J calls, along with clone size, are taken from TCRdb and not from the paper's own processing. The sample includes about 540,000 distinct CDR3 sequences, with approximately 12% observed a single time. The ten largest make up over 6.5% of the sample. The CDR3 numbers 13 residues from cysteine through phenylalanine. The only DNA kept is the CDR3, 39 bases in frame from the first base. V and J are trimmed by 3 bases and 7 bases, and the gene matches miss 3 bases of the junction. The germline V gene specifies SGHTA as CDR1 and FQGNSA as CDR2.

Study-wide conclusions, independent of this receptor: Some TCR beta motif variants had previously been reported in synovial fluid and blood of reactive arthritis patients, which suggested common disease-initiation mechanisms. Blood from ankylosing spondylitis patients appeared to be characterized by a TCR beta motif composed of about eight highly homologous amino acid variants. In peripheral blood, the disease-linked clones were found at relatively low frequencies and had a CD8+ phenotype. According to the report, matched synovial fluid samples from ankylosing spondylitis patients were significantly enriched for the disease-linked clones.

The TCR originated in a male donor with ankylosing spondylitis. This receptor chain uses TRBV7-2 and TRBJ2-1; TRBD1 agrees with 7 junctional bases. The sample was blood, either unsorted or a sorted T cell fraction (not recorded which). For the CDR3, the sequence is CASSFRQGNEQFF. The nucleotide sequence is given as TGTGCCAGCAGCTTCCGACAGGGTAATGAGCAGTTCTTC.